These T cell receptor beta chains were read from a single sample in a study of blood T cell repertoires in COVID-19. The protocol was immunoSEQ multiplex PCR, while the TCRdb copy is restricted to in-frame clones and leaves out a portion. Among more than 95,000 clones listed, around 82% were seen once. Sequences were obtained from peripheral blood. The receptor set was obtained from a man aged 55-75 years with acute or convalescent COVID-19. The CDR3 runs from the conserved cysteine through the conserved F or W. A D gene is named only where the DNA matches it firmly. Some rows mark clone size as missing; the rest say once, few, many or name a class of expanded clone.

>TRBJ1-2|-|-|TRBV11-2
TGTGCCAGCAGCTTAGAGGTGGCAGGCTGGCCCTACACCTTC
CASSLEVAGWPYTF
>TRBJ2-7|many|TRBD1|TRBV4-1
TGCGCCAGCAGGCCTACAGGGGGCGCCGACGAGCAGTACTTC
CASRPTGGADEQYF
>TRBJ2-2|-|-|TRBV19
TGTGCCAGTAGTATAGGGCCCACCGGGGAGCTGTTTTTT
CASSIGPTGELFF
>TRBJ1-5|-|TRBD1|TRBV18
TGTGCCAGCTCACCGCCGGGACAGGGGGCACATAGCAATCAGCCCCAGCATTTT
CASSPPGQGAHSNQPQHF
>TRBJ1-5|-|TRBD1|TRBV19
TGTGCCAGTAGAACAACCCGCGGGACAGGGTCACATCAGCCCCAGCATTTT
CASRTTRGTGSHQPQHF
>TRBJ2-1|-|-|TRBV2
TGTGCCAGCAGTCCGTACAATGAGCAGTTCTTC
CASSPYNEQFF
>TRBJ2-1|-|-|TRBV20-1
TGCAGTGCTAGTTCGCTAGAGCTCAATGAGCAGTTCTTC
CSASSLELNEQFF
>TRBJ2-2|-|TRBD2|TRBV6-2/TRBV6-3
TGTGCCAGCAGTTACTATTGGGAGGGGTCGAACACCGGGGAGCTGTTTTTT
CASSYYWEGSNTGELFF
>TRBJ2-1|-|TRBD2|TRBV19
TGTGCCAGTACCCGGGGACTAGCGGGGGGATACAATGAGCAGTTCTTC
CASTRGLAGGYNEQFF
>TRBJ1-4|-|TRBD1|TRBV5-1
TGCGCCAGCAGCGCCGGGACAGGGGGCGTCAGGGAAAAACTGTTTTTT
CASSAGTGGVREKLFF